These 15 T cell receptor beta chains were all obtained from the same sample, sequenced in a study of CD8 T cells in ankylosing spondylitis. TCRdb redid the calling of the 5' RACE reads with MiXCR, one entry per CDR3 protein. Here the sample spans almost 400,000 distinct CDR3 sequences, 20% to 25% being singletons. Study results and caveats: Apparently characteristic of ankylosing spondylitis blood was a TCR beta motif (about eight highly homologous variants).

No antigens are known for them. The specimen was blood, either unsorted or a sorted T cell fraction (not recorded which). Receptors were obtained from a male donor with ankylosing spondylitis.

This chain connects TRBV20-1 to TRBJ2-5, with a possible D match to TRBD2 (5 bases). The CDR3 runs to 13 residues. The V gene's germline CDR1 is DFQATT and CDR2 SNEGSKA (reference sequence). Trimming shortened V by 0 bases and J by 1 base, and 6 bases separated the two germline ends. The CDR3: CSARDAGQETQYF. The CDR3 region has the DNA TGCAGTGCTAGAGATGCGGGCCAAGAGACCCAGTACTTC.

The V gene is TRBV20-1, the J gene TRBJ2-1, with 7 bases matching TRBD2. The J segment lost 0 bases and the V segment lost 0 bases, leaving 8 bases of the junction unmatched. This CDR3 contains 17 residues. The germline V gene encodes CDR1 DFQATT and CDR2 SNEGSKA (reference sequence). The CDR3, as DNA: TGCAGTGCTAGAGACCAACTAGCGTATAGCTCCTACAATGAGCAGTTCTTC. This sequence encodes CSARDQLAYSSYNEQFF.

The V and J genes are TRBV30 and TRBJ2-1; D uncertain. This CDR3 has 13 amino acids. In germline, CDR1 is GTSNPN, CDR2 SVGIG (reference sequence). V lost 0 bases and J lost 8, with 11 bases in between. CDR3 bases: TGTGCCTGGAGTGTACAAAGACACGATGAGCAGTTCTTC. This encodes CAWSVQRHDEQFF.

V gene TRBV10-3 combines with J gene TRBJ2-7; the match to TRBD2 covers 13 bases. Germline-derived CDR1 and CDR2 are ENHRY and SYGVKD. Losses at the gene ends were 4 bases for V and 2 bases for J; bases not matched to a gene: 8. This CDR3 comprises 17 residues. The CDR3 bases are TGTGCCATCAGTGGGGGCCAGGGGACTAGCGGGACCTACGAGCAGTACTTC. Its protein product is CAISGGQGTSGTYEQYF.

This clonotype was counted a few times. V gene TRBV7-8 combines with J gene TRBJ2-7; D remains unclear. The ends were cut back, 4 bases at V and 0 bases at J, with 16 bases in the middle. From germline, CDR1 is SGHVS and CDR2 FQNEAQ. The length of the CDR3 is 16 residues. Written as DNA, the CDR3 is TGTGCCAGCAGCTCTCAAAGTACAGAACTCTCCTACGAGCAGTACTTC. Its translation: CASSSQSTELSYEQYF.

The rearrangement links TRBV15 to TRBJ2-7; TRBD2 matches at 7 bases. CDR1 and CDR2 from the germline V gene are LNHNV and YYDKDF (reference sequence). There are 12 residues in the CDR3. With 5 bases clipped from V and 6 bases from J, the junction kept 4 bases outside the gene matches. The CDR3: CATSPGRFEQYF. The DNA for the CDR3 is TGTGCCACCAGCCCCGGGAGGTTCGAGCAGTACTTC.

This clonotype showed up just a few times. The gene calls are TRBV7-3 and TRBJ2-7; D possibly corresponds to TRBD2 (6 bases). V was trimmed by 5 bases and J by 6 bases, leaving 17 bases between them. The CDR3 loop spans 14 amino acids. In germline, CDR1 is SGHTA, CDR2 FQGTGA. In DNA form, the CDR3 reads TGTGCCAGCAGCCTAGGGACTCCGTGGGGCGAGCAGTACTTC. This sequence encodes CASSLGTPWGEQYF.

The genes are TRBV29-1 and TRBJ2-7, with 9 bases matching TRBD1. The V and J ends lost 4 bases and 5 bases, in that order; junction bases with no gene match: 9. This CDR3 contains 14 residues. CDR1 SQVTM and CDR2 ANQGSEA come from the germline V gene. The CDR3 bases are TGCAGCGTTGCCTGGACAGGGGATAGAAACGAGCAGTACTTC. Translating gives CSVAWTGDRNEQYF.

This clonotype came up a few times. The J gene is TRBJ2-3, the V gene TRBV12-3 or TRBV12-4; the D gene is possibly TRBD2 (5 bases). Trimming removed 5 bases at V and 0 bases at J, with 15 bases between. This CDR3 has 16 amino acids. The CDR3 region is CASSRGLLASTDTQYF. The CDR3 DNA sequence: TGTGCCAGCAGTCGCGGACTCTTGGCTAGCACAGATACGCAGTATTTT.

This rearrangement joins TRBV20-1 to TRBJ2-1; 9 bases line up with TRBD2. CDR1 and CDR2 (germline): DFQATT, SNEGSKA (reference sequence). The CDR3 extends over 14 amino acids. V lost 6 bases, J lost 10 bases, and 13 bases stayed unmatched. The CDR3 DNA is TGCAGTGCCCATGCGAGCGGGAGGACCTGGGAGCAGTTCTTC. Translated: CSAHASGRTWEQFF.

This clonotype was counted a few times. This chain connects TRBV28 to TRBJ2-1; TRBD2 might be the D (5 bases). The CDR3 is 15 residues long. Trimming stripped 2 bases from V and 9 bases from J, with 17 bases between. Germline CDR1 MDHEN, CDR2 SYDVKM. The CDR3 coding sequence is TGTGCCAGCAGTTTAGTGGCCCGGGAACAAGCTGAGCAGTTCTTC. It specifies CASSLVAREQAEQFF.

The gene calls are TRBV7-2 and TRBJ2-7, with D unresolved. CDR3 length: 13 residues. Trimming removed 0 bases from V and 3 bases from J, with 6 bases in between. The germline CDR1 and CDR2 sequences are SGHTA and FQGNSA. The DNA for the CDR3 is TGTGCCAGCAGCTTAGCGGAACTCTACGAGCAGTACTTC. It is translated as CASSLAELYEQYF.

This clonotype was seen a handful of times. This chain joins TRBV27 and TRBJ2-1; 8 positions agree with TRBD2. Germline CDR1 MNHEY, CDR2 SMNVEV (reference sequence). The V gene end was trimmed by 5 bases and the J gene end by 9 bases; junction bases not matched to a gene: 15. The CDR3 sequence is 16 residues long. This chain's CDR3 is CASSPTAGTSVGEQFF. CDR3 bases: TGTGCCAGCAGTCCGACGGCCGGGACTAGTGTTGGTGAGCAGTTCTTC.

The chain is built from TRBV6-1 and TRBJ2-7; 10 positions match TRBD2. V dropped 6 bases and J dropped 5; count of bases not matched to a gene: 10. Per germline, CDR1 MNHNS and CDR2 SASEGT. The CDR3 consists of 15 residues. The CDR3 bases are TGTGCCAGCAGCCGTCTAGCGGGAGTTGGCCACGAGCAGTACTTC. It translates to CASSRLAGVGHEQYF.

This chain links TRBV28 with TRBJ2-5; 8 bases fit TRBD1. Looked up from germline, CDR1 is MDHEN and CDR2 is SYDVKM. The ends lost 6 bases at V and 0 bases at J; junction bases unmatched: 6. There are 15 residues in the CDR3. The CDR3 loop reads CASSLGQAYQETQYF. DNA for the CDR3: TGTGCCAGCAGCCTGGGACAGGCGTACCAAGAGACCCAGTACTTC. Full variable domain (outside the CDR3, taken from reference TRBV28 and TRBJ2-5): DVKVTQSSRYLVKRTGEKVFLECVQDMDHENMFWYRQDPGLGLRLIYFSYDVKMKEKGDIPEGYSVSREKKERFSLILESASTNQTSMYLCASSLGQAYQETQYFGPGTRLLVL.